Listed below are T cell receptor beta chains from one sample, sequenced in a study of blood T cell repertoires in COVID-19. TCRdb's copy holds only in-frame clones and misses some; the assay was immunoSEQ multiplex PCR. Among about 52,000 clones listed, 82% were seen once. The specimen was peripheral blood. These receptors were obtained from a man older than 75 with COVID-19, enrolled during active disease. Each CDR3 is given with its conserved first and last residue. A D gene is named only where the DNA matches it firmly. Only part of the rows carry a size: once, few, many, or a class if the clone is expanded.

>.|TRBV6-2/TRBV6-3|TRBJ1-2|.
CASSDALARGANYGYTF
TGTGCCAGCAGTGACGCCTTGGCCAGGGGCGCCAACTATGGCTACACCTTC
>.|TRBV14|TRBJ1-1|.
CASSKMTGTEAFF
TGTGCCAGCAGCAAAATGACGGGCACTGAAGCTTTCTTT
>TRBD1|TRBV6-4|TRBJ2-1|.
CASSLQGASANEQFF
TGTGCCAGCAGCCTACAGGGGGCGTCGGCCAATGAGCAGTTCTTC
>TRBD1|TRBV7-2|TRBJ2-5|.
CASSSGQLQETQYF
TGTGCCAGCAGCTCGGGACAGCTCCAAGAGACCCAGTACTTC
>.|TRBV4-2|TRBJ1-5|.
CASTESWGNSNQPQHF
TGTGCCAGCACTGAATCTTGGGGCAATAGCAATCAGCCCCAGCATTTT
>.|TRBV6-5|TRBJ1-1|.
CASSYSGGNTEAFF
TGTGCCAGCAGTTACTCCGGAGGGAACACTGAAGCTTTCTTT
>.|TRBV29-1|TRBJ2-5|.
CSVGTAQETQYF
TGCAGCGTGGGGACTGCTCAAGAGACCCAGTACTTC
>TRBD1|TRBV5-1|TRBJ1-4|.
CASSPGGTGEEKLFF
TGCGCCAGCAGCCCGGGGGGGACAGGGGAAGAAAAACTGTTTTTT
>TRBD1|TRBV18|TRBJ1-3|once
CASSPGTAGSGNTIYF
TGTGCCAGCTCACCAGGGACAGCGGGCTCTGGAAACACCATATATTTT
>TRBD1|TRBV7-2|TRBJ1-2|.
CASSKRTGTANYGYTF
TGTGCCAGCAGCAAACGCACCGGGACAGCGAACTATGGCTACACCTTC
>.|TRBV5-1|TRBJ1-1|.
CASSFRQKNTEAFF
TGCGCCAGCAGCTTCAGGCAGAAGAACACTGAAGCTTTCTTT
>.|TRBV5-5|TRBJ1-6|.
CASSLEPGSPLHF
TGTGCCAGCAGCTTGGAGCCAGGTTCACCCCTCCACTTT
>.|TRBV24-1|TRBJ1-1|once
CATSETPPGNVATEAFF
TGTGCCACCAGTGAGACCCCCCCAGGGAACGTGGCCACTGAAGCTTTCTTT
>TRBD2|TRBV10-1|TRBJ2-3|.
CASSKLAGLSTDTQYF
TGCGCCAGCAGCAAACTAGCGGGGTTGAGCACAGATACGCAGTATTTT
>TRBD2|TRBV3-1/TRBV3-2|TRBJ2-2|.
CASSQDHGTSGTGGELFF
TGTGCCAGCAGCCAAGACCACGGGACTAGCGGGACTGGTGGGGAGCTGTTTTTT
>.|TRBV6-2/TRBV6-3|TRBJ2-1|.
CASSWRGQGALRTYNEQFF
TGTGCCAGCAGTTGGAGGGGGCAAGGGGCCCTCAGAACCTACAATGAGCAGTTCTTC
>TRBD2|TRBV11-3|TRBJ2-1|.
CASSGLVGSGEQFF
TGTGCCAGCAGCGGACTAGTGGGTTCCGGTGAGCAGTTCTTC
>TRBD1|TRBV4-2|TRBJ1-2|few
CASSQDTGPGGYGYTF
TGTGCCAGCAGCCAAGACACAGGACCAGGGGGGTATGGCTACACCTTC
>TRBD1|TRBV18|TRBJ1-1|.
CASSPIGLEGANTEAFF
TGTGCCAGCTCACCTATCGGTTTAGAGGGGGCGAACACTGAAGCTTTCTTT
>.|TRBV30|TRBJ1-5|few
CAWSRDYSNQPQHF
TGTGCCTGGTCCCGGGATTATAGCAATCAGCCCCAGCATTTT
>.|TRBV30|TRBJ1-2|few
CAWSDGPLATF
TGTGCCTGGAGCGATGGGCCACTAGCCACCTTC
>.|TRBV6-5|TRBJ2-3|few
CASSYGLVRDTQYF
TGTGCCAGCAGTTACGGGTTAGTCAGGGATACGCAGTATTTT
>.|TRBV9|TRBJ1-1|.
CASSVTQGLTPEAFF
TGTGCCAGCAGCGTCACACAGGGTCTCACCCCTGAAGCTTTCTTT
>TRBD1|TRBV5-1|TRBJ1-1|.
CASSTGQGGTEAFF
TGCGCCAGCAGCACGGGACAGGGAGGCACTGAAGCTTTCTTT
>.|TRBV7-2|TRBJ1-5|few
CASSLFINQPQHF
TGTGCCAGCAGCTTATTTATCAATCAGCCCCAGCATTTT